Listed below are T cell receptor beta chains from one sample, sequenced in a study of blood T cell repertoires in COVID-19. Profiled with immunoSEQ multiplex PCR; TCRdb holds only in-frame clones, not every one. Counted here are more than 85,000 clones, roughly 92% occurring once; the ten biggest clones make up 0.97%. Material for sequencing was peripheral blood. The receptor set was obtained from a man in his sixties with acute or convalescent COVID-19. The CDR3 runs from the conserved cysteine through the conserved F or W. D genes are given only for firm matches. Some rows have no size entry. The others give once, few or many, or a class for an expanded clone.

J,size,D,V,CDR3,DNA
TRBJ1-1,-,TRBD1,TRBV18,CASSPLDRVGTEAFF,TGTGCCAGCTCACCACTGGACAGGGTGGGCACTGAAGCTTTCTTT
TRBJ1-1,-,-,TRBV28,CASTPPRGGWNTEAFF,TGTGCCAGCACCCCGCCCCGGGGGGGCTGGAACACTGAAGCTTTCTTT
TRBJ2-1,-,TRBD2,TRBV7-9,CAISSTSGAGIYNEQFF,TGTGCCATCTCGTCGACTAGCGGGGCCGGGATTTACAATGAGCAGTTCTTC
TRBJ2-5,few,-,TRBV2,CASSETMLGETQYF,TGTGCCAGCAGTGAAACTATGCTGGGAGAGACCCAGTACTTC
TRBJ2-7,once,-,TRBV7-8,CASSFTSGSTRRYEQYF,TGTGCCAGCAGCTTCACGTCAGGCTCGACACGTCGCTACGAGCAGTACTTC
TRBJ1-3,-,-,TRBV19,CASSFLLGNTIYF,TGTGCCAGTAGTTTTCTGTTAGGAAACACCATATATTTT
TRBJ2-1,-,-,TRBV6-2/TRBV6-3,CASSYSILLEKQFF,TGTGCCAGCAGTTACTCGATTTTACTAGAAAAGCAGTTCTTC
TRBJ1-6,-,-,TRBV5-1,CASSLDSRNSPLHF,TGCGCCAGCAGCTTGGATTCTCGGAATTCACCCCTCCACTTT
TRBJ1-2,-,TRBD1,TRBV5-4,CASSSTGVRYGYTF,TGTGCCAGCAGCTCCACAGGGGTACGGTATGGCTACACCTTC
TRBJ2-2,-,-,TRBV5-4,CASSLDRTNTGELFF,TGTGCCAGCAGCTTGGACAGGACGAACACCGGGGAGCTGTTTTTT
TRBJ2-7,once,TRBD2,TRBV19,CASSIGLAGTITPITYEQYF,TGTGCCAGTAGTATAGGTCTAGCGGGGACAATAACCCCCATAACCTACGAGCAGTACTTC
TRBJ1-3,-,-,TRBV7-9,CASSPLRGMRDSGNTIYF,TGTGCCAGCAGCCCCTTGAGGGGGATGAGGGACTCTGGAAACACCATATATTTT
TRBJ2-3,once,-,TRBV3-1/TRBV3-2,CASSHGRGGTDTQYF,TGTGCCAGCAGCCATGGGCGGGGTGGCACAGATACGCAGTATTTT
TRBJ1-1,-,-,TRBV5-1,CASSLARGNTEAFF,TGCGCCAGCAGCTTGGCCAGGGGGAACACTGAAGCTTTCTTT
TRBJ2-5,-,TRBD2,TRBV3-1/TRBV3-2,CASSSGGGPQETQYF,TGTGCCAGCAGCTCGGGGGGGGGACCACAAGAGACCCAGTACTTC
TRBJ2-1,-,-,TRBV7-3,CASSLSGDNEQFF,TGTGCCAGCAGCTTATCGGGAGACAATGAGCAGTTCTTC
TRBJ1-4,-,-,TRBV2,CASSENRAGGEKLFF,TGTGCCAGCAGTGAAAACAGGGCGGGTGGCGAAAAACTGTTTTTT
TRBJ2-2,-,-,TRBV28,CASSLPGSAGELFF,TGTGCCAGCAGTTTACCCGGGTCAGCCGGGGAGCTGTTTTTT
TRBJ2-4,-,-,TRBV3-1/TRBV3-2,CASSQDPGGGGNIQYF,TGTGCCAGCAGCCAAGACCCCGGGGGAGGGGGAAACATTCAGTACTTC
TRBJ2-1,once,-,TRBV7-2,CASSSRQNHYNEQFF,TGTGCCAGCAGCTCCCGACAGAACCACTACAATGAGCAGTTCTTC
TRBJ2-1,few,TRBD2,TRBV6-4,CASSDSVGLAGPPGEQFF,TGTGCCAGCAGTGACTCAGTGGGGTTAGCGGGACCACCGGGTGAGCAGTTCTTC
TRBJ2-7,-,TRBD2,TRBV6-5,CASSSVAGGIYEQYF,TGTGCCAGCAGTTCGGTAGCGGGAGGTATCTACGAGCAGTACTTC
TRBJ2-2,-,-,TRBV2,CASSEALGGTGELFF,TGTGCCAGCAGTGAAGCGCTTGGAGGCACCGGGGAGCTGTTTTTT
TRBJ1-2,-,TRBD1,TRBV19,CASSNDRVGGYGYTF,TGTGCCAGTAGTAATGACAGGGTTGGTGGCTATGGCTACACCTTC
TRBJ1-2,-,TRBD1,TRBV19,CASTPRWTGRPYGYTF,TGTGCCAGTACCCCGAGATGGACAGGGAGACCCTATGGCTACACCTTC
TRBJ2-1,-,TRBD2,TRBV12-5,CASGRGAGGPYNEQFF,TGTGCTAGTGGAAGAGGAGCGGGAGGGCCCTACAATGAGCAGTTCTTC
TRBJ1-4,few,TRBD1,TRBV6-5,CASIRDRGLELFF,TGTGCCAGCATAAGGGACAGGGGACTAGAACTGTTTTTT
TRBJ2-5,-,TRBD2,TRBV7-3,CASSLAGGGGETQYF,TGTGCCAGCAGCTTGGCGGGAGGTGGGGGAGAGACCCAGTACTTC
TRBJ2-5,-,-,TRBV29-1,CSVEYLQETQYF,TGCAGCGTTGAATATCTCCAAGAGACCCAGTACTTC
TRBJ2-4,once,TRBD1,TRBV12-3/TRBV12-4,CASTSQGSNIQYF,TGTGCCAGCACATCACAGGGGTCGAACATTCAGTACTTC
TRBJ2-1,-,-,TRBV2,CASSEVSYNEQFF,TGTGCCAGCAGTGAAGTCAGCTACAATGAGCAGTTCTTC
TRBJ2-1,-,TRBD2,TRBV28,CASTSHRWGGRNINEQFF,TGTGCCAGCACGTCCCACCGCTGGGGCGGGAGGAACATAAATGAGCAGTTCTTC
TRBJ1-6,-,TRBD1,TRBV6-5,CASWRQGGSPLHF,TGTGCCAGCTGGAGACAGGGGGGATCACCCCTCCACTTT
TRBJ2-1,-,-,TRBV28,CATAGFYEQFF,TGTGCCACTGCAGGGTTCTATGAGCAGTTCTTC
TRBJ1-3,-,-,TRBV6-6,CASSPPGQRNTIYF,TGTGCCAGCAGCCCACCAGGACAGCGTAACACCATATATTTT
TRBJ2-1,-,TRBD2,TRBV7-6,CASSSKISGGEQFF,TGTGCCAGCAGCTCCAAAATTTCGGGGGGTGAGCAGTTCTTC
TRBJ2-7,-,TRBD2,TRBV6-1,CASSEAPGRDYEQYF,TGTGCCAGCAGTGAAGCTCCAGGGAGGGACTACGAGCAGTACTTC
TRBJ2-1,-,-,TRBV7-9,CASSPSASSYNEQFF,TGTGCCAGCAGTCCCAGCGCGAGCTCCTACAATGAGCAGTTCTTC
TRBJ1-5,-,TRBD1,TRBV5-5,CASSADRVDQPQHF,TGTGCCAGCAGCGCTGACAGGGTGGATCAGCCCCAGCATTTT
TRBJ2-5,-,TRBD1,TRBV4-2,CASSQETGDQTQYF,TGTGCCAGCAGCCAGGAAACAGGGGATCAGACCCAGTACTTC